The 16 T cell receptor beta chains below were found in one sample sequenced in a study of cytomegalovirus exposure and HLA in healthy donors. A multiplex PCR was run with 60 Vbeta primers and 13 Jbeta primers. TCRdb's copy holds only in-frame clones and misses some; the assay was immunoSEQ multiplex PCR. The sample data list approximately 140,000 clones. The sample was PBMCs. These receptors originate from a woman in her forties or fifties in good health and CMV-seronegative.

This chain links TRBV5-1 with TRBJ1-1, with D hard to call. The V gene lost 7 bases and the J gene lost 1 base, with 8 bases spanning the gap. There are 12 residues in the CDR3. CDR1 is SGHRS, CDR2 YFSETQ, per germline. For the CDR3, the DNA is TGCGCCAGCCAGGATGGGAACACTGAAGCTTTCTTT. Translation: CASQDGNTEAFF.

The J gene is TRBJ2-7, the V gene TRBV6-6, with a tentative D call TRBD2 (7 bases). The CDR3 sequence is 14 residues long. Germline lookup yields CDR1 MNHNY and CDR2 SVGAGI (reference sequence). The V and J ends lost 6 bases and 2 bases respectively, with 14 bases between them. The CDR3 nucleotides read TGTGCCAGCAGCTACGCGGGGGCCACCTACGAGCAGTACTTC. Translated: CASSYAGATYEQYF.

This chain connects TRBV18 to TRBJ2-7; the D is unclear. V lost 4 bases, J lost 2 bases, and 9 bases lay in between. The CDR3 sequence is 13 residues long. Germline V gene sequence: CDR1 KGHSH, CDR2 LQKENI. The CDR3 loop reads CASSLQVTYEQYF. CDR3 in DNA: TGTGCCAGCTCACTCCAGGTTACCTACGAGCAGTACTTC.

The chain couples TRBV30 to TRBJ2-4, with D perhaps TRBD1 (6 bases). V dropped 0 bases and J dropped 15 bases, with 15 bases sitting between them. This CDR3 comprises 12 residues. Germline CDR1 GTSNPN, CDR2 SVGIG (reference sequence). CDR3: CAWSVRLGGVYF. CDR3 in DNA: TGTGCCTGGAGTGTACGATTAGGGGGAGTGTACTTC. Using reference TRBV30 and TRBJ2-4 for the parts outside the CDR3, the full variable domain is SQTIHQWPATLVQPVGSPLSLECTVEGTSNPNLYWYRQAAGRGLQLLFYSVGIGQISSEVPQNLSASRPQDRQFILSSKKLLLSDSGFYLCAWSVRLGGVYFGAGTRLSVL.

V usage is TRBV28 and J usage is TRBJ1-2; D ambiguous. V dropped 5 bases and J dropped 7 bases, with 11 bases sitting between them. Germline-derived CDR1 and CDR2 are MDHEN and SYDVKM. This CDR3 is built from 12 residues. CDR3 DNA sequence: TGTGCCAGCAGTCTCATGACAAGTGGCTACACCTTC. Encoded protein: CASSLMTSGYTF.

J is TRBJ2-7 and V is TRBV27; 10 nucleotides align to TRBD1. Germline CDR1 and CDR2: MNHEY and SMNVEV (reference sequence). This CDR3 has 15 amino acids. V lost 5 bases to trimming and J lost 3 bases; unmatched junction nucleotides: 7. DNA for the CDR3: TGTGCCAGCAGTCCCACGACAGGGGGCTACTACGAGCAGTACTTC. Translated: CASSPTTGGYYEQYF.

J is TRBJ2-5 and V is TRBV9, with 12 nucleotides matching TRBD2. The CDR3 has 15 residues. The V gene end was trimmed by 4 bases and the J gene end by 5 bases; junction bases not matched to a gene: 6. In germline, CDR1 is SGDLS, CDR2 YYNGEE. The CDR3 nucleotides are TGTGCCAGCAGCCTACCGCTAGCGGGAGGGGAGACCCAGTACTTC. Its protein product is CASSLPLAGGETQYF.

On this clone: Other nucleotide sequences from this sample produce the same CDR3. The rearrangement links TRBV5-1 to TRBJ1-2, with TRBD1 matching 7 bases. CDR1 and CDR2 (germline): SGHRS, YFSETQ. CDR3 length equals 16 residues. The trim removed 4 bases at V and 3 bases at J, leaving 12 bases unmatched. In DNA form, the CDR3 reads TGCGCCAGCAGCACTTTTTCAGGGGGAATCGACTATGGCTACACCTTC. Amino acid sequence: CASSTFSGGIDYGYTF.

This chain uses TRBV9 with TRBJ1-2; 7 positions agree with TRBD1. Germline V lookup: CDR1 SGDLS, CDR2 YYNGEE. J gave up 3 bases and V 7 bases, and 3 bases lay outside the gene matches. This CDR3 region has 12 residues. CDR3 in DNA: TGTGCCAGCGGGGGGACAGACTATGGCTACACCTTC. This sequence encodes CASGGTDYGYTF.

This chain joins TRBV30 and TRBJ2-3; 9 bases align to TRBD1. V trimming: 3 bases; J trimming: 3 bases; junction bases outside the gene matches: 7. Looked up from germline, CDR1 is GTSNPN and CDR2 is SVGIG (reference sequence). This CDR3 comprises 15 residues. The CDR3 here is CAWRPRGQGTDTQYF. CDR3 bases: TGTGCCTGGAGGCCCCGGGGACAGGGAACAGATACGCAGTATTTT.

The chain uses TRBV7-6 and TRBJ2-3; possibly TRBD2 for D (7 bases). Trimming stripped 2 bases from V and 7 bases from J, with 16 bases between. The V gene's germline CDR1 is SGHVS and CDR2 FNYEAQ. The CDR3 is 15 residues long. This chain's CDR3 is CASSLSGGAMYTQYF. The CDR3 bases are TGTGCCAGCAGCTTAAGTGGGGGGGCCATGTATACGCAGTATTTT.

V usage is TRBV6-5 and J usage is TRBJ2-7; no clear D. Looked up from germline, CDR1 is MNHEY and CDR2 is SVGAGI. The V end lost 4 bases, the J end lost 2 bases, and 3 bases lay between the germline ends. This CDR3 spans 11 amino acids. CDR3 sequence reads: CASSSAYEQYF. The CDR3 DNA is TGTGCCAGCAGTTCGGCCTACGAGCAGTACTTC.

The chain joins TRBV12-5 to TRBJ1-1; D is possibly TRBD1 (6 bases). Germline-derived CDR1 and CDR2 are LGHNT and FRNRAP. The V and J ends lost 6 bases and 1 base respectively, with 9 bases between them. The CDR3 contains 13 residues. CDR3: CASGPQGNTEAFF. CDR3 coding DNA: TGTGCTAGTGGGCCACAGGGGAACACTGAAGCTTTCTTT.

The rearrangement links TRBV6-5 to TRBJ1-2; 8 positions agree with TRBD1. CDR1 is MNHEY, CDR2 SVGAGI, per germline. The ends lost 6 bases at V and 1 base at J; junction bases unmatched: 7. The CDR3 is 15 amino acids. The CDR3 nucleotides read TGTGCCAGCAGGACGGGACAGGCGGATAACTATGGCTACACCTTC. It encodes CASRTGQADNYGYTF.

The chain has TRBV6-6 and TRBJ2-5; D gene unclear. Germline V gene lookup returns CDR1 MNHNY and CDR2 SVGAGI (reference sequence). The V and J ends lost 2 bases and 4 bases respectively, with 2 bases between them. This CDR3 comprises 11 residues. The CDR3 reads CASSYLETQYF. For the CDR3, the DNA is TGTGCCAGCAGTTACCTAGAGACCCAGTACTTC.

The chain combines TRBV19 with TRBJ2-3; D may be TRBD1 (5 bases). The CDR3 is made up of 15 amino acids. V was trimmed by 3 bases and J by 1 base, leaving 11 bases between them. CDR1 and CDR2 from the germline V gene are LNHDA and SQIVND (reference sequence). The CDR3 reads CASSIRAGGTDTQYF. In nucleotides, the CDR3 is TGTGCCAGTAGTATCAGGGCTGGGGGCACAGATACGCAGTATTTT.